This T cell receptor beta chain was captured by sequencing in a study of cytomegalovirus exposure and HLA in healthy donors. General study points: In most subjects, TCR beta sequences reportedly gave accurate predictions of HLA-A and HLA-B alleles. In an earlier analysis, productive rearrangement rates for most beta V segments clustered near 87% or 30%. TCR beta chains associated with HLA were, in a later analysis, more clonally expanded than equally common others. Specific recognition of CMV antigens was confirmed in vitro for a few chains (all CMV-associated).

This clone showed up just a few times. Its antigen remains unidentified. In germline, CDR1 is MNHNS, CDR2 SASEGT. The CDR3 totals 16 residues. V gave up 4 bases and J gave up 4 bases; unmatched junction bases: 13. PCR primers comprised 60 Vbeta and 13 Jbeta primers. Produced via immunoSEQ multiplex PCR; TCRdb's table is partial and in-frame only. The table has 160,000 or so clones, about 80% seen once. This clonotype originated in a man between 18 and 35 years old in good health and CMV-seropositive. The specimen was PBMCs. The chain employs TRBV6-1 and TRBJ2-7, with TRBD2 identical over 7 bases. Here the CDR3 DNA reads TGTGCCAGCAGTGTAGGATTTGGACTAGGAATTTACGAGCAGTACTTC. As protein: CASSVGFGLGIYEQYF.